A selection of T cell receptor beta chains follows, all from one sample in a study of neurological immune-mediated disorders. A single record per CDR3 protein comes from TCRdb applying MiXCR to the 5' RACE reads. The sample has roughly 30,000 distinct CDR3 sequences, 9.5% to 13% seen once. Material for sequencing was PBMCs. These receptors were obtained from a woman in her fifties or sixties in good health. Both conserved end residues are part of each CDR3.

TRBJ1-5 | TRBV18 | CASSPLTGNQPQHF
TRBJ1-3 | TRBV4-3 | CASSQESGNTIYF
TRBJ2-2 | TRBV4-3 | CASSRTRGGQTGELFF
TRBJ1-5 | TRBV20-1 | CSARGGGGGSNQPQHF
TRBJ2-5 | TRBV11-2 | CASSLGQGSGTQYF
TRBJ2-7 | TRBV5-1 | CASSFPGAPEQYF
TRBJ2-7 | TRBV3-1 | CASSQDLGQLSYEQYF
TRBJ2-1 | TRBV10-3 | CAISESPKDEQFF
TRBJ2-3 | TRBV3-1 | CASSQVGGNTDTQYF
TRBJ2-7 | TRBV5-1 | CASTMVGGTGEQYF
TRBJ2-5 | TRBV18 | CASSPPNGETQYF
TRBJ1-2 | TRBV20-1 | CSASRGNYGYTF
TRBJ2-7 | TRBV28 | CASSLNSPYEQYF
TRBJ2-2 | TRBV9 | CASSFGQGRTGELFF
TRBJ2-1 | TRBV7-2 | CASSLNSGTRTWNEQFF
TRBJ2-5 | TRBV7-9 | CASSLARGGQETQYF
TRBJ1-3 | TRBV15 | CATSTGDTIYF
TRBJ2-5 | TRBV15 | CATRHGTGQGETQYF
TRBJ1-2 | TRBV5-1 | CASSIGTANYGYTF
TRBJ1-3 | TRBV6-6 | CASSYPGQGRNTIYF
TRBJ1-5 | TRBV20-1 | CSATGTGAGQPQHF
TRBJ2-2 | TRBV5-8 | CASSVKRDSGELFF
TRBJ2-2 | TRBV7-9 | CASALGSYTGELFF
TRBJ1-1 | TRBV7-9 | CASSLVSGRGTEAFF
TRBJ2-2 | TRBV12-3/TRBV12-4 | CASTQPAGTANTGELFF
TRBJ1-2 | TRBV12-3/TRBV12-4 | CASSLYRLRDSHNYGYTF
TRBJ2-1 | TRBV12-3/TRBV12-4 | CASSQGGLRYNEQFF
TRBJ2-2 | TRBV5-1 | CASSRGAGELFF
TRBJ2-7 | TRBV2 | CASSRSSYEQYF
TRBJ2-1 | TRBV7-2 | CASSLKRGPHNEQFF
TRBJ1-2 | TRBV12-3/TRBV12-4 | CASSLLSNYGYTF
TRBJ1-2 | TRBV6-6 | CASSSLTGGGNGYTF
TRBJ2-1 | TRBV21-1 | CASSKEKGRAYNEQFF
TRBJ2-5 | TRBV27 | CASSLFPGGQETQYF
TRBJ2-5 | TRBV20-1 | CSARGVRDQETQYF
TRBJ1-2 | TRBV5-1 | CASSLQSWEAYGNTF
TRBJ1-6 | TRBV10-3 | CAISESADNSPLHF
TRBJ2-2 | TRBV7-9 | CASSLQDGNTGELFF
TRBJ2-2 | TRBV3-1 | CASSRQWGSVFF
TRBJ2-3 | TRBV10-3 | CAISGGGGRTDTQYF